This TCR beta chain is from a study of blood T cell repertoires in COVID-19 (dated by TCRdb to 2019 to 2021). At the level of the whole study: The collaborator samples originated in the United States, Italy and Spain and spanned the acute and convalescent phases of COVID-19. Where HLA class I and class II types were available, the types were taken from metadata supplied by the sample provider, not from assay-based typing. The prospective study material was composed of cDNA or gDNA derived from T cells, B-cell-depleted T cells, or PBMCs. The repertoires were released in a freely available public database meant as a resource for research on the immune response to SARS-CoV-2. Deeply sampled blood TCRbeta repertoires from subjects exposed to, actively infected with, or recovered from COVID-19 were included in the dataset. Nearly every sample came with metadata listing a de-identified subject ID, COVID-19 status, age in years and sex. Samples came from the ongoing ImmuneRACE study (first 160 participants) plus 1,254 subjects from 6 global collaborators.

Regarding this clone: Its antigen target is currently unknown. No quality values exist for individual bases; no much larger clone is one base distant.

One collaborating source in Seattle enrolled patients while the patients were actively infected and followed the patients over time throughout the course of disease. Whole blood was collected in K2EDTA tubes by collaborating institutions according to the institutions' own protocols. For TCRbeta analysis, collaborators shipped samples in one of three forms: frozen whole blood, isolated PBMCs, or DNA extracted from either of those sample types. Broader findings and caveats from the paper: The quantity of clinical and demographic metadata differed by source and by participant and was supplied without curation.

TCRbeta CDR3 regions were amplified from genomic DNA using the immunoSEQ Assay, a bias-controlled multiplex PCR. The authors processed their data as follows. Nucleated cell counts per sample were estimated from amplification of reference gene primers within the assay. To quantify the absolute abundance of each unique TCRbeta CDR3 rearrangement, sequence reads were collapsed and filtered. For each sample, productive Simpson clonality was calculated as the square root of Simpson's diversity index across productive rearrangements. Imported from immuneACCESS, the table was reduced by TCRdb to in-frame sequences with V and J called. These copies leave out some clones; in studies compared against another copy, an unresolved V gene accounts for under half, and the cause of the remainder is not known. That table supplies the V and J calls and clone size; D and trimming were determined from the DNA. This sample holds roughly 110,000 clones; around 78% were observed only once. Of the sample, 6.2% is held by the ten largest clones.

Deletion took 6 bases off V and 7 bases off J, with a span of 19 bases between the germline ends. From the cysteine through the phenylalanine, the CDR3 covers 14 amino acids. Just the 42-base CDR3 DNA is kept, in frame starting at base 1. Looking up the germline V gene yields CDR1 SGHTS and CDR2 YDEGEE. Sequencing input: peripheral blood. This clonotype originated in a man aged 80 or over with COVID-19, enrolled during active disease. Rearrangement joined TRBV5-8 to TRBJ1-2; matching of 5 bases hints at TRBD1 as the D gene. CDR3 region: CASTLRQPARGYTF. The DNA reads TGTGCCAGCACCCTTAGACAGCCAGCTCGTGGCTACACCTTC.